This entry lists 22 T cell receptor beta chains sequenced from one sample in a study of tumor-infiltrating lymphocytes in primary liver carcinoma. Total RNA and DNA came together from roughly 20-30 mg of bulk tissue without cell sorting. TCR beta cDNA came from roughly 0.45 ug total RNA, primed with a constant-region primer. Sequencing libraries for TCR beta derived from three nested multiplex PCR rounds that used slightly modified ARM-PCR. The first two PCR rounds used TRBV1-TRBV30 forward primers with a C-beta reverse primer, about 10 cycles each. Using its own MiXCR run on the multiplex PCR reads, TCRdb lists one record per CDR3 protein. The table includes 100,000 to 150,000 distinct CDR3 sequences, approximately 70% detected once. The specimen was liver tumor tissue from sampling region 1. The sample's subset: tumor region T1, superior pole. The receptors were gathered from an older woman with primary liver carcinoma and hepatitis B virus infection.

As for this clonotype: This may come from a read error, since a much larger clone is one base off. The CDR3 carries no conserved terminal phenylalanine or tryptophan, so it likely arises from a read error. The CDR3 spells CAGRTGNSPLHL. The CDR3 bases are TGTGCCGGCAGGACAGGAAATTCACCCCTCCACCTT. The rearrangement uses TRBV6-1 and TRBJ1-6, with 7 bases matching TRBD1. The CDR3 has 12 amino acids. The germline V gene has CDR1 MNHNS and CDR2 SASEGT.

Points on this clonotype: A much larger clone lies one base from this, so it may be a read error. The chain is built from TRBV6-6 and TRBJ2-7; D possibly matches TRBD1 or TRBD2 (5 bases each). Germline values: CDR1 MNHNY, CDR2 SVGAGI (reference sequence). The CDR3 loop spans 14 amino acids. The CDR3 is CASRKRDGPYEHYF. CDR3 DNA sequence: TGTGCCAGCAGAAAACGGGACGGTCCCTACGAGCATTACTTC.

This clonotype has ten or more counts. The J gene is TRBJ2-7, the V gene TRBV11-2; possible D gene TRBD2, 6 bases. Trimming removed 1 base from V and 6 bases from J, with 16 bases in between. This CDR3 spans 15 amino acids. Germline V lookup: CDR1 SGHAT, CDR2 FQNNGV. The CDR3 DNA reads TGTGCCAGCAGCTTAGCAGGCTCTTCTAGCGTCGAGCAGTACTTC. It yields the protein CASSLAGSSSVEQYF.

This clonotype was found once. This chain connects TRBV2 to TRBJ1-5; D may be TRBD1 (5 bases). Trimming took 7 bases from V and 0 from J, leaving 13 bases between them. The CDR3 totals 15 residues. Germline CDR1 SNHLY, CDR2 FYNNEI. CDR3: CASTQGRASNQPQHF. CDR3 DNA sequence: TGTGCCAGCACCCAGGGCAGGGCTAGCAATCAGCCCCAGCATTTT.

Turning to this clonotype: A clone one base away is much larger, so this may be a read error. The genes are TRBV29-1 and TRBJ1-1; TRBD1 aligns across 9 bases. The CDR3 contains 12 residues. Germline loops: CDR1 SQVTM, CDR2 ANQGSEA. CDR3 coding DNA: TGCAACGCCGCGACAGGGGGCACTGAAGCTTTCTTT. Amino acids: CNAATGGTEAFF.

The table lists this clonotype with a few counts. The rearrangement uses TRBV5-1 and TRBJ2-3, with TRBD2 matching over 9 bases. Germline V gene sequence: CDR1 SGHRS, CDR2 YFSETQ. The CDR3 consists of 15 residues. V lost 1 base and J lost 5; bases outside the gene matches: 5. For the CDR3, the DNA is TGCGCCAGCAGCTTGTACGCACTAGCGGGAGATACGCAGTATTTT. Encoded protein: CASSLYALAGDTQYF.

Worth noting for this clonotype: A much larger clone differs by one base, so this may be a read error. This chain connects TRBV10-3 to TRBJ1-5, with D tentatively TRBD1 (5 bases). Trimming removed 2 bases from V and 2 bases from J, with 10 bases in between. The germline V gene encodes CDR1 ENHRY and CDR2 SYGVKD. The CDR3 length is 15 residues. The CDR3 loop reads CAISEEGPGNQPQHF. In DNA, the CDR3 is TGTGCCATCAGTGAGGAGGGACCCGGCAATCAGCCCCAGCATTTT.

This clonotype was picked up a small number of times. A read error may explain this, as a much larger clone is one base away. The rearrangement links TRBV6-6 to TRBJ2-7; tentative D call: TRBD2 (6 bases). The length of the CDR3 is 15 residues. Trimming took 7 bases from V and 3 from J, leaving 19 bases between them. CDR1 is MNHNY and CDR2 is SVGAGI in the germline V gene (reference sequence). The CDR3 spells CASTGGAGNHYEQYF. CDR3 coding DNA: TGTGCCAGCACCGGCGGGGCCGGGAACCACTACGAGCAGTACTTC.

The V gene is TRBV30, the J gene TRBJ2-1, with 8 bases lining up with TRBD2. CDR1 and CDR2 from the germline V gene are GTSNPN and SVGIG (reference sequence). This CDR3 has 15 amino acids. V lost 7 bases and J lost 9; bases outside the gene matches: 17. In nucleotides, the CDR3 is TGTGCCTCATCCATCGGTAGCGGGATTGCTAGTGAGCAGTTCTTC. Residues: CASSIGSGIASEQFF.

As to this clonotype: The junction departs from the called germline gene at one end, perhaps through a read error. The chain couples TRBV11-3 to TRBJ2-3; D gene unclear. CDR1 is SGHNT, CDR2 YENEEA, per germline. The CDR3 has 17 residues. The CDR3 DNA follows: TGTGCCAGCAACTTATCGTTTCGGCCGCTACTGATAGATACGCAGTATTTT. Its protein is CASNLSFRPLLIDTQYF.

This clonotype was counted a few times. The chain couples TRBV20-1 to TRBJ1-1, with D tentatively TRBD1 (5 bases). Trimming removed 5 bases from V and 7 bases from J, with 11 bases in between. Germline CDR1 and CDR2: DFQATT and SNEGSKA (reference sequence). This CDR3 contains 11 residues. The CDR3 nucleotides are TGCAGTGCTCCAGGGTCGGGTGAAGCTTTCTTT. It is translated as CSAPGSGEAFF.

In this sample, this clonotype turned up a few times. The chain recombines TRBV7-9 with TRBJ2-7, with 12 bases lining up with TRBD2. The CDR3 spans 17 residues. The germline V gene has CDR1 SEHNR and CDR2 FQNEAQ (reference sequence). With 5 bases clipped from V and 3 bases from J, the junction kept 11 bases outside the gene matches. CDR3 in amino acids: CASSPRTSGKAVYEQYF. In nucleotides, the CDR3 is TGTGCCAGCAGCCCTAGGACTAGCGGGAAGGCGGTCTACGAGCAGTACTTC.

The V and J genes are TRBV28 and TRBJ1-5; a possible D gene is TRBD1 (5 bases). V was pared by 5 bases and J by 6 bases, with 17 bases between. Per the germline V gene, CDR1 is MDHEN and CDR2 is SYDVKM. The CDR3 loop spans 15 amino acids. The CDR3 here is CASSPPLGPGQPQHF. For the CDR3, the DNA is TGTGCCAGCAGTCCCCCGTTGGGGCCGGGTCAGCCCCAGCATTTT.

This clonotype has ten or more counts. The V gene is TRBV12-3 or TRBV12-4, the J gene TRBJ2-2, with unresolved D. This CDR3 is 12 amino acids long. The V gene lost 5 bases and the J gene lost 2 bases, with 3 bases spanning the gap. The CDR3 DNA reads TGTGCCAGCAGTACTAACACCGGGGAGCTGTTTTTT. This encodes CASSTNTGELFF.

Of note for this clonotype: This may stem from a read error, because a much larger clone lies one nucleotide away. V is TRBV6-6 and J is TRBJ1-3; D call uncertain. The CDR3 runs 15 residues. Germline assignment: CDR1 MNHNY and CDR2 SVGAGI (reference sequence). The CDR3: CVSSPSQVTGNTIYF. The CDR3 DNA reads as TGTGTCAGCAGTCCATCCCAGGTTACCGGAAACACCATATATTTT.

For this clonotype: A read error may be the cause here, since a much bigger clone is one base away. The V and J genes are TRBV6-1 and TRBJ1-2; D call uncertain. In germline, CDR1 is MNHNS, CDR2 SASEGT. Trimming cost V 8 bases and J 4 bases, with 11 bases left between them. CDR3 length equals 12 residues. CDR3 nucleotides: TGTGCCAGCGGCGGACGGACCTATGGCTACACCTTC. It is translated as CASGGRTYGYTF.

CDR3: CASSPSGSYEQYF. CDR3 DNA sequence: TGTGCCAGCAGTCCTAGCGGGTCCTACGAGCAGTACTTC. J is TRBJ2-7 and V is TRBV25-1; TRBD2 matches 8 bases. The germline CDR1 and CDR2 sequences are MGHDK and SYGVNS. V lost 5 bases to trimming and J lost 1 base; unmatched junction nucleotides: 1. This CDR3 contains 13 residues.

This clonotype was counted once. A read error may explain this, as a much larger clone is one base away. The chain has TRBV4-1 and TRBJ2-5, with D tentatively TRBD2 (6 bases). The CDR3 length is 17 residues. Trimming shortened V by 4 bases and J by 1 base, and 19 bases separated the two germline ends. From germline, CDR1 is MGHRA and CDR2 YSYEKL. The CDR3 reads CASSLSPISGPQETQYF. The CDR3 nucleotides read TGCGCCAGCAGCCTTTCCCCGATTAGCGGACCCCAAGAGACCCAGTACTTC.

A note on this clonotype: Because the CDR3 is missing its conserved closing phenylalanine or tryptophan, this is likely a read error. The chain is built from TRBV11-3 and TRBJ2-1; 10 nucleotides line up with TRBD2. Germline CDR1 SGHNT, CDR2 YENEEA. The J segment lost 9 bases and the V segment lost 1 base, leaving 6 bases of the junction unmatched. CDR3 length equals 15 residues. CDR3 loop: CASSLGTSGKPEQFL. CDR3 bases: TGTGCCAGCAGCTTAGGAACTAGCGGGAAGCCTGAGCAGTTCCTA.

V and J are TRBV29-1 and TRBJ2-3; no clear D gene. Trimming left V 1 base short and J 0 bases short, with 17 bases between. The CDR3 loop spans 17 amino acids. The germline V gene has CDR1 SQVTM and CDR2 ANQGSEA. The chain's CDR3 is CSVEGLDQTPSTDTQYF. The DNA for the CDR3 is TGCAGCGTTGAAGGGCTGGATCAAACTCCTAGCACAGATACGCAGTATTTT.

Concerning this clonotype itself: Relative to the germline gene, one junction end is altered; a read error may explain this. The chain uses TRBV11-2 and TRBJ2-2; D call uncertain. CDR1 is SGHAT and CDR2 is FQNNGV in the germline V gene. CDR3 length: 16 amino acids. Here the CDR3 reads CASSLLSLHNIGELFF. As DNA, the CDR3 is TGTGCCAGCAGCTTACTTTCGCTCCATAACATCGGGGAGCTGTTTTTT.

A remark on this clonotype: One end of the junction varies from germline; a read error may be responsible. The chain links TRBV11-2 to TRBJ1-1; D not resolved. The CDR3 sequence is 16 residues long. Germline loops: CDR1 SGHAT, CDR2 FQNNGV. The CDR3 here is CASSLDPGRASTEAFF. CDR3 bases: TGTGCCAGCAGCCTAGATCCCGGTAGGGCGAGCACTGAAGCTTTCTTT.